The present entry profiles one T cell receptor beta chain with its context. Its antigen target is currently unknown. Base-call qualities are not available, and no considerably larger clone is one nucleotide away. TCRbeta CDR3 regions were amplified from genomic DNA by means of the immunoSEQ Assay, a bias-controlled multiplex PCR. The paper's data handling went like this. The number of nucleated cells in each sample was estimated by amplification of reference gene primers within the assay. Sequence reads were collapsed and filtered to measure the absolute abundance of every unique TCRbeta CDR3 rearrangement. For each sample, productive Simpson clonality was calculated as the square root of Simpson's diversity index across productive rearrangements. The table was pulled from immuneACCESS by TCRdb, which kept in-frame rearrangements only. Such tables lose some clones; where checked, under half of the loss comes from unresolved V genes, and the rest has no known cause. V and J calls plus clone size are reproduced from that table; the DNA served to infer D and trimming. The sample contains roughly 380,000 clones, about nine tenths of them found a single time. Over 1% of the sample is taken by the ten largest.

Enrolling through a virtual design, the prospective study's participants ranged in age from roughly 18 to 95 years and lived across 24 United States geographic areas. In the prospective study, participants were assigned to cohorts based on the clinical history participants reported in a screening survey and a study questionnaire. Exposed participants were defined as having been in contact with someone with a PCR-confirmed or clinician-diagnosed COVID-19 case within 2 weeks of study entry. Each participant in the prospective study had whole blood, serum and a nasopharyngeal or oropharyngeal swab collected by mobile phlebotomists. Prospective study participants could optionally give additional blood draws and questionnaires over an approximately 2-month period. Blood samples from the prospective study were shipped frozen or at room temperature prior to DNA extraction. At the junction V is shortened by 4 bases and J by 3 bases; bases outside the gene matches: 6. From the cysteine up to the phenylalanine, the CDR3 has a length of 15 residues. The sequence is cut down to CDR3 DNA, 45 bases in frame from base 1. Per the germline V gene (reference sequence), MNHEY is the CDR1 and SMNVEV is the CDR2.

This specimen comes from a study of blood T cell repertoires in COVID-19 (TCRdb year 2020). Regarding the study in general: Samples from collaborators originated in the United States, Italy and Spain and spanned both the acute and convalescent phases of COVID-19. The prospective study material was composed of cDNA or gDNA derived from T cells, B-cell-depleted T cells, or PBMCs. Subjects who had been exposed to COVID-19, were actively infected with it, or had recovered from it provided the deeply sampled blood TCRbeta repertoires that made up the dataset. The repertoires were released in a freely available public database meant as a resource for research on the immune response to SARS-CoV-2. The samples were drawn from the first 160 participants of the ongoing ImmuneRACE study and from under 1,500 subjects provided by 6 global collaborators. A de-identified subject ID, COVID-19 status, age in years and sex were almost always included in the sample metadata. Where HLA class I and class II types were available, the types were taken from metadata supplied by the sample provider, not from assay-based typing. What the study reported, not specific to this receptor: Clinical and demographic metadata were provided uncurated, with the amount varying by source and participant.

The rearranged segments are TRBV27 and TRBJ2-7; TRBD2 agrees with 10 junctional bases. The sample comprised PBMCs or T cells enriched from blood (not recorded which). The receptor's source is a woman aged 25 to 45 who had been exposed to COVID-19. The DNA sequence reads TGTGCCAGCAGTTCACCAGGGACTAGCGACTACGAGCAGTACTTC. Translated, this is CASSSPGTSDYEQYF.